A single sample gave rise to the 18 T cell receptor beta chains below, sequenced in a study of T cell responses to AZD1222 COVID-19 vaccine. TCRdb's copy holds only in-frame clones and misses some; the assay was immunoSEQ multiplex PCR. The table includes around 150,000 clones, about 90% detected once. Sequenced material: peripheral blood, taken on day 0 of AZD1222 vaccination. Receptor source: an adult in good health.

The chain has TRBV9 and TRBJ2-6; 10 bases are a match to TRBD2. Per the germline V gene, CDR1 is SGDLS and CDR2 is YYNGEE. The CDR3 has 18 amino acids. The ends lost 0 bases at V and 1 base at J; junction bases unmatched: 4. CDR3 amino acids: CASSVVGLAESGANVLTF. In nucleotides, the CDR3 is TGTGCCAGCAGCGTAGTAGGACTAGCGGAGTCTGGGGCCAACGTCCTGACTTTC.

The chain has TRBV28 and TRBJ2-2, with 11 bases fitting TRBD1. Germline loops: CDR1 MDHEN, CDR2 SYDVKM. There are 16 residues in the CDR3. V was pared by 3 bases and J by 6 bases, with 6 bases of the junction left unmatched. CDR3 nucleotide sequence: TGTGCCAGCAGTTTTCGCGGGACAGGGGGGGCCGGGGAGCTGTTTTTT. Protein: CASSFRGTGGAGELFF.

The CDR3 loop reads CASSPTGTSGRISYNEQFF. Written as DNA, the CDR3 is TGTGCCAGCAGCCCTACCGGGACTAGTGGTCGTATTTCCTACAATGAGCAGTTCTTC. The chain joins TRBV7-6 to TRBJ2-1, with 8 bases aligning to TRBD2. Trimming removed 5 bases from V and 1 base from J; junction bases left unmatched: 16. Germline CDR1 is SGHVS and CDR2 is FNYEAQ. This CDR3 is 19 amino acids long.

This chain links TRBV19 with TRBJ2-7; D might be TRBD2 (5 bases). Germline loops: CDR1 LNHDA, CDR2 SQIVND (reference sequence). The CDR3 runs 13 residues. Trimming removed 3 bases at V and 2 bases at J, with 8 bases between. The CDR3 protein is CASSMDSAYEQYF. In DNA, the CDR3 is TGTGCCAGTAGTATGGACTCAGCCTACGAGCAGTACTTC.

The chain links TRBV27 to TRBJ2-1; 9 nucleotides match TRBD2. The CDR3 length is 15 residues. CDR1 is MNHEY, CDR2 SMNVEV, per germline (reference sequence). V lost 3 bases, J lost 5 bases, and 5 bases stayed unmatched. The CDR3 DNA reads as TGTGCCAGCAGTTTTAAGCGGGAGGCCCACAATGAGCAGTTCTTC. Translation: CASSFKREAHNEQFF.

DNA of the CDR3: TGTGCCAGCAGCAAGGGACAGGCGACCTACAATGAGCAGTTCTTC. Encoded protein: CASSKGQATYNEQFF. This chain joins TRBV7-2 and TRBJ2-1; TRBD1 aligns across 8 bases. This CDR3 is 15 amino acids long. Germline CDR1 is SGHTA and CDR2 is FQGNSA. V was pared by 5 bases and J by 2 bases, with 5 bases of the junction left unmatched.

V gene TRBV5-6 combines with J gene TRBJ2-7, with TRBD2 identical over 13 bases. The CDR3 contains 18 residues. From germline, CDR1 is SGHDT and CDR2 YYEEEE. V was clipped by 4 bases and J by 1 base; unmatched bases: 11. The CDR3: CASSPRRTSGSGSYEQYF. For the CDR3, the DNA is TGTGCCAGCAGCCCACGGCGGACTAGCGGGAGTGGATCCTACGAGCAGTACTTC.

The genes are TRBV19 and TRBJ1-1; no definite D call. Germline V gene lookup returns CDR1 LNHDA and CDR2 SQIVND (reference sequence). The CDR3 length is 14 residues. V was shortened by 5 bases and J by 3 bases, with 13 bases between the two germline ends. The DNA for the CDR3 is TGTGCCAGTAGTTCCTTTGGCAGAGACACTGAAGCTTTCTTT. This translates into CASSSFGRDTEAFF.

This clone is a singleton in its sample. The rearrangement uses TRBV4-3 and TRBJ1-2, with D possibly being TRBD1 (5 bases). The CDR3 loop spans 15 amino acids. V was cut by 4 bases and J by 3 bases, with 15 bases left in between. Germline lookup yields CDR1 LGHNA and CDR2 YSLEER. The CDR3, as DNA: TGCGCCAGCAGCCTAATTACTGGGACTGACTATGGCTACACCTTC. Residues: CASSLITGTDYGYTF.

This sequence joins TRBV30 and TRBJ2-2, with D unresolved. The V and J ends lost 2 bases and 4 bases respectively, with 5 bases between them. CDR1 GTSNPN and CDR2 SVGIG come from the germline V gene (reference sequence). CDR3 length equals 12 residues. The CDR3 reads CAWSLGTGELFF. The CDR3, as DNA: TGTGCCTGGAGTTTAGGCACCGGGGAGCTGTTTTTT. Using reference TRBV30 and TRBJ2-2 for the parts outside the CDR3, the full variable domain is SQTIHQWPATLVQPVGSPLSLECTVEGTSNPNLYWYRQAAGRGLQLLFYSVGIGQISSEVPQNLSASRPQDRQFILSSKKLLLSDSGFYLCAWSLGTGELFFGEGSRLTVL.

This chain uses TRBV18 with TRBJ1-2, with D possibly TRBD1 on 5 matching bases. The CDR3 extends over 15 amino acids. V was cut by 3 bases and J by 6 bases, with 17 bases left in between. Looked up from germline, CDR1 is KGHSH and CDR2 is LQKENI. CDR3 coding DNA: TGTGCCAGCTCACCCCAGGGTCATGCCCGGGATGGCTACACCTTC. Translating gives CASSPQGHARDGYTF.

This chain joins TRBV19 and TRBJ2-5; D is uncertain. The length of the CDR3 is 13 residues. The germline V and J ends were trimmed by 4 bases and 3 bases, with 9 bases remaining between them. Germline loops: CDR1 LNHDA, CDR2 SQIVND (reference sequence). DNA of the CDR3: TGTGCCAGTAGTACGTACATTAAAGAGACCCAGTACTTC. Protein product: CASSTYIKETQYF.

The V call is TRBV9, the J call TRBJ1-3; D unresolved. V dropped 0 bases and J dropped 0 bases, with 10 bases sitting between them. The CDR3 consists of 16 residues. Germline values: CDR1 SGDLS, CDR2 YYNGEE. DNA for the CDR3: TGTGCCAGCAGCGTAGCTCTGACTCCCTCTGGAAACACCATATATTTT. Its translation: CASSVALTPSGNTIYF.

The rearrangement links TRBV7-8 to TRBJ2-7, with TRBD2 matching 13 bases. Trimming took 5 bases from V and 3 from J; bases not matched to a gene: 10. The CDR3 totals 17 residues. Germline values: CDR1 SGHVS, CDR2 FQNEAQ. The chain's CDR3 is CASSLGGRLAGGYEQYF. DNA for the CDR3: TGTGCCAGCAGCCTTGGGGGGCGACTAGCGGGAGGCTACGAGCAGTACTTC. Full variable domain (rest looked up from reference TRBV7-8 and TRBJ2-7): GAGVSQSPRYKVAKRGQDVALRCDPISGHVSLFWYQQALGQGPEFLTYFQNEAQLDKSGLPSDRFFAERPEGSVSTLKIQRTQQEDSAVYLCASSLGGRLAGGYEQYFGPGTRLTVT.

V gene TRBV5-1 combines with J gene TRBJ2-3, with D unresolved. Deletions cut 4 bases from V and 5 bases from J, with 11 bases between. CDR1 SGHRS and CDR2 YFSETQ come from the germline V gene. The CDR3 runs to 13 residues. CDR3 sequence reads: CASSGPAGDTQYF. The CDR3 DNA is TGCGCCAGCAGCGGACCAGCCGGAGATACGCAGTATTTT.

The chain employs TRBV13 and TRBJ1-1; D remains ambiguous. The CDR3 extends over 17 amino acids. Per the germline V gene, CDR1 is PRHDT and CDR2 is FYEKMQ (reference sequence). With 4 bases removed from V and 1 base from J, the gap between germline ends came to 19 bases. The CDR3 sequence is CASSWGNKVGRNTEAFF. CDR3 DNA sequence: TGTGCCAGCAGCTGGGGTAATAAAGTAGGGCGGAACACTGAAGCTTTCTTT.

V is TRBV6-2 or TRBV6-3 and J is TRBJ2-2, with no clear D. The CDR3 length is 14 residues. In germline, CDR1 is MNHEY, CDR2 SVGEGT. The V gene lost 4 bases and the J gene lost 1 base, with 7 bases spanning the gap. CDR3 sequence (DNA): TGTGCCAGCAGTTTTACTCTGAACACCGGGGAGCTGTTTTTT. It yields the protein CASSFTLNTGELFF.

The V gene is TRBV10-3, the J gene TRBJ2-5, with 13 bases that match TRBD2. Unmatched junction bases numbered 7, after V lost 3 bases and J lost 3 bases. The CDR3 runs to 17 residues. In germline, CDR1 is ENHRY, CDR2 SYGVKD. The CDR3 DNA reads as TGTGCCATCAGTGACCCCGGACTAGCGGGAGTAGAAGAGACCCAGTACTTC. This translates into CAISDPGLAGVEETQYF.